These 22 T cell receptor beta chains were all obtained from the same sample, sequenced in a study of cytomegalovirus exposure and HLA in healthy donors. The study ran its PCR with 60 Vbeta and 13 Jbeta primers. Method: immunoSEQ multiplex PCR; TCRdb's copy keeps in-frame clones and lacks some. The sample consists of 100,000 or so clones, roughly 70% of them appearing once. Sequences were obtained from PBMCs. The origin of the receptors is a man in his forties or fifties in good health and CMV-seronegative.

The chain combines TRBV12-5 with TRBJ2-1; TRBD2 is a possible D gene (5 bases). The V end was cut by 5 bases, the J end by 8 bases, with 16 bases between. CDR3 length: 14 amino acids. CDR1 and CDR2 from the germline V gene are LGHNT and FRNRAP. The CDR3 sequence: CASGRLGLEDEQFF. The CDR3 region has the DNA TGTGCTAGTGGTAGACTCGGACTTGAGGATGAGCAGTTCTTC. The full variable domain, in which reference TRBV12-5 and TRBJ2-1 provide the parts outside the CDR3, is DARVTQTPRHKVTEMGQEVTMRCQPILGHNTVFWYRQTMMQGLELLAYFRNRAPLDDSGMPKDRFSAEMPDATLATLKIQPSEPRDSAVYFCASGRLGLEDEQFFGPGTRLTVL.

The chain links TRBV30 to TRBJ1-1; unclear D gene. V was trimmed by 2 bases and J by 5 bases, leaving 9 bases between them. The V gene's germline CDR1 is GTSNPN and CDR2 SVGIG (reference sequence). The length of the CDR3 is 12 residues. CDR3 nucleotide sequence: TGTGCCTGGAGTTGGACTGAAACTGAAGCTTTCTTT. It encodes CAWSWTETEAFF.

The chain carries TRBV5-5 and TRBJ1-3; 7 bases line up with TRBD1. The germline CDR1 and CDR2 sequences are SGHKS and YYEKEE (reference sequence). The CDR3 totals 14 residues. V shed 4 bases and J 4 bases; nucleotides not matched to a gene: 5. CDR3 protein: CASSQGVLGNTIYF. The CDR3, as DNA: TGTGCCAGCAGCCAGGGGGTACTCGGAAACACCATATATTTT.

The chain carries TRBV9 and TRBJ2-3, with 7 positions matching TRBD2. Per germline, CDR1 SGDLS and CDR2 YYNGEE. CDR3 length equals 14 residues. The trim removed 0 bases at V and 2 bases at J, leaving 0 bases unmatched. The CDR3 nucleotides read TGTGCCAGCAGCGTAGGGGACTACACAGATACGCAGTATTTT. Its translation: CASSVGDYTDTQYF.

As to this clone: Different DNA sequences within this sample yield the same CDR3. The chain uses TRBV11-2 and TRBJ2-1; D might be TRBD1 (7 bases). V lost 0 bases to trimming and J lost 5 bases, with 14 bases between them. This CDR3 region has 16 residues. Per the germline V gene, CDR1 is SGHAT and CDR2 is FQNNGV. In DNA form, the CDR3 reads TGTGCCAGCAGCTTAGATCGCGCAGGGGGGAACAATGAGCAGTTCTTC. It encodes CASSLDRAGGNNEQFF.

This chain uses TRBV6-6 with TRBJ1-4; maybe TRBD1 (6 bases). This CDR3 region has 13 residues. In germline, CDR1 is MNHNY, CDR2 SVGAGI (reference sequence). V shed 3 bases and J shed 11 bases, with 13 bases lying between them. CDR3 coding DNA: TGTGCCAGCAGTTATCGGAGACAGGATAAACTGTTTTTT. Its protein is CASSYRRQDKLFF.

A word on this clone: This specimen includes other DNA sequences encoding the same CDR3. The CDR3 is CASSLTGNTEAFF. The CDR3 coding sequence is TGTGCCAGCAGCTTAACGGGGAACACTGAAGCTTTCTTT. The gene calls are TRBV11-3 and TRBJ1-1; D is unclear. The CDR3 length is 13 residues. In germline, CDR1 is SGHNT, CDR2 YENEEA. Between the trimmed V and J ends, which lost 2 bases and 1 base, there was a span of 5 bases.

This clone showed up just a few times. The chain has TRBV6-6 and TRBJ1-2, with 7 bases that match TRBD1. V lost 4 bases, J lost 4 bases, and 12 bases stayed unmatched. This CDR3 comprises 16 residues. Germline V gives CDR1 MNHNY, CDR2 SVGAGI (reference sequence). The CDR3 is CASSSFDRDGGYGYTF. CDR3 DNA sequence: TGTGCCAGCAGTTCCTTTGACAGGGACGGCGGCTATGGCTACACCTTC.

This sequence joins TRBV6-4 and TRBJ1-6, with TRBD1 as a possible D gene (6 bases). Germline V gene data show CDR1 as MRHNA and CDR2 as SNTAGT. The length of the CDR3 is 16 residues. Trimming took off 2 bases at V and 9 bases at J, with 17 bases between the two ends. This chain's CDR3 is CASSDTLGGGLSPLHF. The DNA of the CDR3 is TGTGCCAGCAGTGACACATTAGGCGGGGGGCTTTCACCCCTCCACTTT.

This sequence joins TRBV6-5 and TRBJ1-3; possibly TRBD1 for D (5 bases). The CDR3 consists of 14 residues. V dropped 6 bases and J dropped 0 bases, with 9 bases sitting between them. The germline CDR1 and CDR2 sequences are MNHEY and SVGAGI. CDR3 region: CASRLDTSGNTIYF. As DNA, the CDR3 is TGTGCCAGCAGATTGGACACCTCTGGAAACACCATATATTTT.

The sample holds one count of this clone. The chain recombines TRBV21-1 with TRBJ2-7; TRBD1 is the table's D call, not checked against the DNA. TRBV21-1 is assigned pseudogene status. This CDR3 comprises 14 residues. The CDR3 here is CASSKVRGTDEQYF. In DNA form, the CDR3 reads TGTGCCAGCAGCAAAGTAAGGGGGACGGACGAGCAGTACTTC.

This clone was picked up a small number of times. This chain connects TRBV6-6 to TRBJ1-5; D is perhaps TRBD1 (5 bases). Germline assignment: CDR1 MNHNY and CDR2 SVGAGI (reference sequence). This CDR3 spans 15 amino acids. V lost 5 bases and J 7 bases, leaving 18 bases between the germline ends. The CDR3 spells CASSLPSGRGQPQHF. The CDR3 DNA sequence: TGTGCCAGCAGTCTCCCCTCAGGGCGGGGCCAGCCCCAGCATTTT.

V is TRBV6-1 and J is TRBJ2-7; no reliable D call. CDR1 MNHNS and CDR2 SASEGT come from the germline V gene. The V end lost 6 bases, the J end lost 8 bases, and 11 bases lay between the germline ends. The CDR3 has 11 residues. In nucleotides, the CDR3 is TGTGCCAGCAGGACTCCTCGACAGCAGTACTTC. Protein sequence: CASRTPRQQYF.

The chain carries TRBV19 and TRBJ2-6, with D possibly TRBD1 on 6 matching bases. The CDR3 consists of 14 residues. Trimming removed 7 bases from V and 4 bases from J, with 11 bases in between. Per the germline V gene, CDR1 is LNHDA and CDR2 is SQIVND (reference sequence). In DNA, the CDR3 is TGTGCCAGTAAACAGGGAACCGGGGCCAACGTCCTGACTTTC. Amino acids: CASKQGTGANVLTF.

The chain uses TRBV10-3 and TRBJ2-2, with D possibly matching TRBD1 (5 bases). Trimming left V 4 bases short and J 3 bases short, with 9 bases between. This CDR3 has 14 residues. Germline V gene sequence: CDR1 ENHRY, CDR2 SYGVKD. The CDR3 is CAISGQTDTGELFF. The CDR3 DNA reads as TGTGCCATCAGTGGACAGACCGACACCGGGGAGCTGTTTTTT.

CDR3 bases: TGTGCCAGCAGTGTTCAATATTTGACTAGCGGGGGGGCAAACATTCAGTACTTC. Protein product: CASSVQYLTSGGANIQYF. The chain has TRBV6-1 and TRBJ2-4, with 14 bases identical to TRBD2. J gave up 6 bases and V 4 bases, and 11 bases lay outside the gene matches. Germline-derived CDR1 and CDR2 are MNHNS and SASEGT. The CDR3 totals 18 residues.

The genes are TRBV7-6 and TRBJ2-2; 9 bases match TRBD1. The ends lost 1 base at V and 4 bases at J; junction bases unmatched: 1. The CDR3 loop spans 15 amino acids. Germline assignment: CDR1 SGHVS and CDR2 FNYEAQ. The CDR3 bases are TGTGCCAGCAGCTTAGACAGGGGGCGCACCGGGGAGCTGTTTTTT. Translation: CASSLDRGRTGELFF.

The rearrangement joins TRBV4-2 to TRBJ2-2; 12 nucleotides align to TRBD2. V lost 5 bases, J lost 7 bases, and 11 bases stayed unmatched. CDR3 length equals 17 residues. The germline V gene has CDR1 LGHNA and CDR2 YNFKEQ. The CDR3 region has the DNA TGTGCCAGCAGCACGACTAGCGGGAGTTATCAAGGCGGGGAGCTGTTTTTT. This translates into CASSTTSGSYQGGELFF.

This clone was seen a handful of times. DNA for the CDR3: TGTGCCAGCAGCTTGGCTCCCAGGGCCTCCTACGAGCAGTACTTC. Its translation is CASSLAPRASYEQYF. V and J are TRBV5-4 and TRBJ2-7; D may be TRBD1 (5 bases). The CDR3 is 15 residues long. The V gene's germline CDR1 is SGHNT and CDR2 YYREEE (reference sequence). V was cut by 0 bases and J by 0 bases, with 10 bases left in between.

This clone was detected only a few times. The chain is built from TRBV25-1 and TRBJ2-7; 9 bases map to TRBD1. Germline V gives CDR1 MGHDK, CDR2 SYGVNS. The CDR3 loop spans 16 amino acids. With 6 bases clipped from V and 1 base from J, the junction kept 10 bases outside the gene matches. CDR3 in DNA: TGTGCCAGCAGCGGAATGGGACAGGGCTCATCCTACGAGCAGTACTTC. Amino acids: CASSGMGQGSSYEQYF.

The V gene is TRBV11-3, the J gene TRBJ2-7, with D perhaps matching TRBD2 (5 bases). Germline V gene data show CDR1 as SGHNT and CDR2 as YENEEA. The CDR3 is 14 residues long. Trimming removed 5 bases from V and 5 bases from J, with 16 bases in between. CDR3 sequence: CASSLREPSDEQYF. The CDR3 coding sequence is TGTGCCAGCAGCCTCCGGGAACCCTCTGACGAGCAGTACTTC.

The chain is built from TRBV7-9 and TRBJ2-1, with 9 bases fitting TRBD1. The germline V gene encodes CDR1 SEHNR and CDR2 FQNEAQ (reference sequence). This CDR3 comprises 14 residues. V was clipped by 5 bases and J by 6 bases; unmatched bases: 5. The CDR3 region is CASSATDRGNEQFF. The CDR3 nucleotides read TGTGCCAGCAGCGCGACGGACAGGGGCAATGAGCAGTTCTTC.